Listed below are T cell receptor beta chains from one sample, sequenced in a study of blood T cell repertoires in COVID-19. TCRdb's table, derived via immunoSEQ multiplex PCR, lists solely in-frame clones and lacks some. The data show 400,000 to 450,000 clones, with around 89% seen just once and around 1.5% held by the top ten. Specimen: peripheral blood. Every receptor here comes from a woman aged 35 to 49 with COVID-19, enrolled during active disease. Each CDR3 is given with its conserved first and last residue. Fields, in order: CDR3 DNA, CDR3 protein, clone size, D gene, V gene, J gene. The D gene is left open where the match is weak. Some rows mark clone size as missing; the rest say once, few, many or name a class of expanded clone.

DNA: TGTGCCAGCAGTTACGCCGGGACAGGGTACGGGGCCAACGTCCTGACTTTC
CDR3: CASSYAGTGYGANVLTF
size: NA
D: TRBD1
V: TRBV6-2/TRBV6-3
J: TRBJ2-6

DNA: TGTGCCAGCAGCTCCTTGACAGGGCCGAGCTCCTACAATGAGCAGTTCTTC
CDR3: CASSSLTGPSSYNEQFF
size: NA
D: TRBD1
V: TRBV7-3
J: TRBJ2-1

DNA: TGTGCCAGCAGTGGAACCCAGGGGGACATGAACACTGAAGCTTTCTTT
CDR3: CASSGTQGDMNTEAFF
size: NA
D: TRBD1
V: TRBV25-1
J: TRBJ1-1

DNA: TGTGCCAGTAGTATCCTGGGGCGCGACTATGGCTACACCTTC
CDR3: CASSILGRDYGYTF
size: NA
D: NA
V: TRBV19
J: TRBJ1-2

DNA: TGTGCCAGCCGAGAGGGGAACACCGGGGAGCTGTTTTTT
CDR3: CASREGNTGELFF
size: once
D: NA
V: TRBV28
J: TRBJ2-2

DNA: TGTGCCAGCAGCTTAGGGGGGACATACAATGAGCAGTTCTTC
CDR3: CASSLGGTYNEQFF
size: NA
D: NA
V: TRBV7-9
J: TRBJ2-1

DNA: TGTGCCAGCAGTTTTCTAGGAAATGAGCAGTTCTTC
CDR3: CASSFLGNEQFF
size: once
D: NA
V: TRBV6-5
J: TRBJ2-1

DNA: TGTGCCAGCAGTGGATCGGGGGGCTACACCTTC
CDR3: CASSGSGGYTF
size: NA
D: NA
V: TRBV2
J: TRBJ1-2

DNA: TGTGCCACCCGCTCGGGACAGGCGACGGGCTACACCTTC
CDR3: CATRSGQATGYTF
size: NA
D: TRBD1
V: TRBV2
J: TRBJ1-2

DNA: TGTGCCAGCAGCCAAGGCAAGGGACTAGCGGGAGACTCCTACGAGCAGTACTTC
CDR3: CASSQGKGLAGDSYEQYF
size: once
D: TRBD2
V: TRBV3-1/TRBV3-2
J: TRBJ2-7

DNA: TGTGCCAGCAGCTACAAAAGGACAGGGCCGGGGTATAGCAATCAGCCCCAGCATTTT
CDR3: CASSYKRTGPGYSNQPQHF
size: NA
D: TRBD1
V: TRBV28
J: TRBJ1-5

DNA: TGTGCCAGCAGCTCGACAGGGACTAGCGGGATCAACGAGCAGTACTTC
CDR3: CASSSTGTSGINEQYF
size: once
D: TRBD2
V: TRBV9
J: TRBJ2-7

DNA: TGCGCCAGCAGCAATGGACAGGGAGATCAGCCCCAGCATTTT
CDR3: CASSNGQGDQPQHF
size: NA
D: TRBD1
V: TRBV5-1
J: TRBJ1-5

DNA: TGTGCCAGCAGTCCTTCCGGGATCCGGGAGGTATGGTATAAAGAGACCCAGTACTTC
CDR3: CASSPSGIREVWYKETQYF
size: NA
D: TRBD2
V: TRBV28
J: TRBJ2-5

DNA: TGTGCCTGGAGTGGGACAATCTATAATTCACCCCTCCACTTT
CDR3: CAWSGTIYNSPLHF
size: NA
D: NA
V: TRBV30
J: TRBJ1-6

DNA: TGCAGTGCTAGTTTATGGGACAGGGGGTATCGGACTGAAGCTTTCTTT
CDR3: CSASLWDRGYRTEAFF
size: NA
D: TRBD1
V: TRBV20-1
J: TRBJ1-1

DNA: TGTGCCTGGGTTGACAGGAGACTAGCCAAAAACATTCAGTACTTC
CDR3: CAWVDRRLAKNIQYF
size: NA
D: NA
V: TRBV30
J: TRBJ2-4

DNA: TGTGCCAGCAGTGCTACAGGGGGAAATAGCAATCAGCCCCAGCATTTT
CDR3: CASSATGGNSNQPQHF
size: NA
D: TRBD1
V: TRBV25-1
J: TRBJ1-5

DNA: TGTGCCAGCAGAGTTACGCTGGCGGGGCGACTGTTTTTT
CDR3: CASRVTLAGRLFF
size: NA
D: NA
V: TRBV28
J: TRBJ1-4

DNA: TGTGCCAGCAGCTCGTACGGACAGGGAGGGCAAGAGACCCAGTACTTC
CDR3: CASSSYGQGGQETQYF
size: NA
D: NA
V: TRBV28
J: TRBJ2-5

DNA: TGTGCCAGATCACAGGGGTTTAATGAAAAACTGTTTTTT
CDR3: CARSQGFNEKLFF
size: NA
D: TRBD1
V: TRBV2
J: TRBJ1-4

DNA: TGTGCCAGTAGTTATCAGACCTATAATTCACCCCTCCACTTT
CDR3: CASSYQTYNSPLHF
size: NA
D: NA
V: TRBV19
J: TRBJ1-6

DNA: TGCGCCAGCAGCCAAGGGACAGAGACATACTACGAGCAGTACTTC
CDR3: CASSQGTETYYEQYF
size: NA
D: NA
V: TRBV4-3
J: TRBJ2-7

DNA: TGTGCTTCAGGCGGGAGAGGCTACGAGCAGTACTTC
CDR3: CASGGRGYEQYF
size: NA
D: TRBD2
V: TRBV7-9
J: TRBJ2-7

DNA: TGTGCCAGCAGTCTTCTAGCGGTGAACACCGGGGAGCTGTTTTTT
CDR3: CASSLLAVNTGELFF
size: NA
D: TRBD2
V: TRBV27
J: TRBJ2-2